This is a list of T cell receptor beta chains from one sample in a study of T cell changes during pregnancy in multiple sclerosis. Sequencing used immunoSEQ multiplex PCR; TCRdb keeps in-frame clones, though not all of them. The sample lists some 44,000 clones, 80% to 95% occurring once. This specimen was CD4+ T cells from peripheral blood mononuclear cells, taken before pregnancy. These receptor sequences come from a female donor with multiple sclerosis, enrolled in a pregnancy study. The CDR3 runs from the conserved cysteine through the conserved F or W. A D gene is named only where the DNA matches it firmly. The size of a clone is reported for some rows only, either as once, few or many, or as a class for expanded clones.

abundance: .; j_gene: TRBJ1-2; v_gene: TRBV29-1; d_gene: TRBD1; len: 13; CDR3nt: TGCAGCGTCTGGACAGGGCTCAACTATGGCTACACCTTC; CDR3aa: CSVWTGLNYGYTF
abundance: .; j_gene: TRBJ1-1; v_gene: TRBV4-2; d_gene: .; len: 14; CDR3nt: TGTGCCAGCAGCCCAGAGGGCGCCAAAGCTGAAGCTTTCTTT; CDR3aa: CASSPEGAKAEAFF
abundance: .; j_gene: TRBJ2-7; v_gene: TRBV6-4; d_gene: .; len: 12; CDR3nt: TGTGCCATCAACCGGGTCTCCTACGAGCAGTACTTC; CDR3aa: CAINRVSYEQYF
abundance: once; j_gene: TRBJ2-1; v_gene: TRBV4-2; d_gene: .; len: 14; CDR3nt: TGTGCCAGCAGCCAACGCGGACTGGGCAATGAGCAGTTCTTC; CDR3aa: CASSQRGLGNEQFF
abundance: .; j_gene: TRBJ2-3; v_gene: TRBV2; d_gene: TRBD2; len: 15; CDR3nt: TGTGCCAGCACGGTAGCGGGGGGCTGGGCAGATACGCAGTATTTT; CDR3aa: CASTVAGGWADTQYF
abundance: .; j_gene: TRBJ1-1; v_gene: TRBV18; d_gene: .; len: 16; CDR3nt: TGTGCCAGCTCACCGCGGGTTTTGACAGGGAACACTGAAGCTTTCTTT; CDR3aa: CASSPRVLTGNTEAFF
abundance: .; j_gene: TRBJ2-5; v_gene: TRBV7-9; d_gene: TRBD1; len: 13; CDR3nt: TGTGCCAGCAGCTGGGGACAGTCCGAGACCCAGTACTTC; CDR3aa: CASSWGQSETQYF
abundance: .; j_gene: TRBJ2-6; v_gene: TRBV18; d_gene: TRBD1; len: 16; CDR3nt: TGTGCCAGCTCACCATCAGGGGGCGAGTTAGCCAACGTCCTGACTTTC; CDR3aa: CASSPSGGELANVLTF
abundance: .; j_gene: TRBJ2-5; v_gene: TRBV4-1; d_gene: TRBD1; len: 17; CDR3nt: TGCGCCAGCAGCCAAGACCCTCCGGGACAGGTACAAGAGACCCAGTACTTC; CDR3aa: CASSQDPPGQVQETQYF
abundance: .; j_gene: TRBJ2-1; v_gene: TRBV5-1; d_gene: TRBD1; len: 19; CDR3nt: TGCGCCAGCAGCTCATCGGGACAGGGGGCGCTGAAACTTTACAATGAGCAGTTCTTC; CDR3aa: CASSSSGQGALKLYNEQFF
abundance: .; j_gene: TRBJ2-7; v_gene: TRBV2; d_gene: TRBD1; len: 14; CDR3nt: TGTGCCAGCAGTCGGACAGGGGGCGAATACGAGCAGTACTTC; CDR3aa: CASSRTGGEYEQYF
abundance: .; j_gene: TRBJ2-3; v_gene: TRBV5-1; d_gene: TRBD2; len: 15; CDR3nt: TGCGCCAGCAGCAATGGGGGGGACCGCACAGATACGCAGTATTTT; CDR3aa: CASSNGGDRTDTQYF
abundance: .; j_gene: TRBJ2-1; v_gene: TRBV29-1; d_gene: TRBD1; len: 15; CDR3nt: TGCAGCGTTGACGGGGGGACAGGGGGCTATAATGAGCAGTTCTTC; CDR3aa: CSVDGGTGGYNEQFF
abundance: .; j_gene: TRBJ2-1; v_gene: TRBV6-4; d_gene: TRBD2; len: 15; CDR3nt: TGTGCCAGCAGCAGGGTCTTTAGCGGGAGCAATGAGCAGTTCTTC; CDR3aa: CASSRVFSGSNEQFF
abundance: once; j_gene: TRBJ2-6; v_gene: TRBV4-2; d_gene: .; len: 19; CDR3nt: TGTGCCAGCAGCCAAGCCGCCCGGGACACAAGCTCTGGGGCCAACGTCCTGACTTTC; CDR3aa: CASSQAARDTSSGANVLTF
abundance: .; j_gene: TRBJ1-6; v_gene: TRBV5-1; d_gene: TRBD1; len: 13; CDR3nt: TGCGCCACGAAGGACAGGATAAATTCACCCCTCCACTTT; CDR3aa: CATKDRINSPLHF
abundance: .; j_gene: TRBJ2-3; v_gene: TRBV11-1; d_gene: TRBD2; len: 16; CDR3nt: TGTGCCAGCAGCTCTCCGGTAGCGGGAGGGGGAGATACGCAGTATTTT; CDR3aa: CASSSPVAGGGDTQYF
abundance: .; j_gene: TRBJ1-5; v_gene: TRBV2; d_gene: .; len: 15; CDR3nt: TGTGCCAGCAGTGAGGAGGGGGGGAGCAATCAGCCCCAGCATTTT; CDR3aa: CASSEEGGSNQPQHF
abundance: once; j_gene: TRBJ2-3; v_gene: TRBV7-2; d_gene: TRBD2; len: 16; CDR3nt: TGTGCCAGCAGCTTAGGCGGGGGGGTTTTTCAAGATACGCAGTATTTT; CDR3aa: CASSLGGGVFQDTQYF
abundance: .; j_gene: TRBJ2-2; v_gene: TRBV7-9; d_gene: .; len: 15; CDR3nt: TGTGCCAGCAGCTTAGCTAGGGGGAACACCGGGGAGCTGTTTTTT; CDR3aa: CASSLARGNTGELFF
abundance: .; j_gene: TRBJ1-1; v_gene: TRBV2; d_gene: .; len: 13; CDR3nt: TGTGCCAGCAGCACCTCCGGGAAGACTGAAGCTTTCTTT; CDR3aa: CASSTSGKTEAFF
abundance: .; j_gene: TRBJ2-3; v_gene: TRBV2; d_gene: .; len: 12; CDR3nt: TGTGCCAGCATTATGCTAGCGGATACGCAGTATTTT; CDR3aa: CASIMLADTQYF
abundance: .; j_gene: TRBJ2-1; v_gene: TRBV5-4; d_gene: TRBD2; len: 15; CDR3nt: TGTGCCAGCAGCAAGCGGGAGGCCGTTGGGTATGAGCAGTTCTTC; CDR3aa: CASSKREAVGYEQFF
abundance: .; j_gene: TRBJ2-1; v_gene: TRBV29-1; d_gene: .; len: 13; CDR3nt: TGCAGCGCCTTAGCGGAGCTGTACAATGAGCAGTTCTTC; CDR3aa: CSALAELYNEQFF